What follows is one T cell receptor beta chain and its context. The table came from immunoSEQ multiplex PCR; TCRdb's copy has only in-frame clones and leaves some out. This sample has about 140,000 clones, with nearly 80% found just once. The CDR3 has 13 residues. Germline assignment: CDR1 LGHDT and CDR2 YNNKEL (reference sequence). V dropped 4 bases and J dropped 3; count of bases not matched to a gene: 2. This sample is drawn from a study of blood T cell repertoires in COVID-19. Study as a whole: From the United States, Italy and Spain came samples of acute and convalescent COVID-19.

Recovered status applied to Cohort 3 donors who had two consecutive negative PCRs. It also applied to those with clearance or with symptom resolution. The rearrangement links TRBV3-1 (or the pseudogene TRBV3-2) to TRBJ1-1, with TRBD1 matching 7 bases. The clonotype originates from a woman in her forties or fifties who had recovered from COVID-19. The sample comprised PBMCs or T cells enriched from blood (not recorded which). DNA of the CDR3: TGTGCCAGCAGCCTCAGGGGGGACACTGAAGCTTTCTTT. Translating gives CASSLRGDTEAFF.